The sequence of this T cell receptor beta chain was determined in a study of blood T cell repertoires in COVID-19. At the level of the study: The United States, Italy and Spain were the sources of the acute and convalescent COVID-19 samples.

Original processing methods: Amplifying reference gene primers gave estimates of nucleated cell counts. Here immunoSEQ multiplex PCR was the method, and the copy in TCRdb shows in-frame clones only, minus some. The V and J calls and the clone size are those of that table, but D and trimming were determined from the DNA. This sample has under 200,000 clones, with about 83% found just once. Trimming shortened V by 4 bases and J by 5 bases, and 8 bases separated the two germline ends. The CDR3 runs 13 residues. Germline V gene data show CDR1 as MNHEY and CDR2 as SVGAGI. Sequenced material: peripheral blood. The rearrangement links TRBV6-5 to TRBJ2-2; D perhaps matches TRBD1 (5 bases). This receptor was taken from a human donor in a cohort sampled during active COVID-19. This chain's CDR3 is CASSFRGTGELFF. Here the CDR3 DNA reads TGTGCCAGCAGTTTTAGGGGAACCGGGGAGCTGTTTTTT.